This T cell receptor (beta chain) derives from a study of blood T cells in healthy people across ages. Study details: Template switching retrieved approximately one barcoded beta molecule for each two T cells. Study results and caveats: Aged donors had fewer naive CD4+ cells and lower diversity than long-lived donors. Older individuals had lower TCR beta diversity per million T cells (the decline was roughly linear).

Drawn from each donor were around 10 milliliters of peripheral blood. As concerns this clonotype: The target antigen is unknown.

Sample-barcoded 5' priming and a J-beta primer mix drove a second PCR of about 6 to 12 cycles. TCRdb reanalysed the 5' RACE reads using MiXCR and keeps one entry per CDR3 protein. The data contain 1.2 million to 1.5 million distinct CDR3 sequences, approximately 40% of them seen just once; the ten biggest clones take up roughly 7.9%. The CDR3 extends over 14 amino acids. The gene calls are TRBV12-3 or TRBV12-4 and TRBJ2-5, with TRBD1 matching over 8 bases. The DNA matches TRBJ2-7 better at its end, which makes the J call doubtful. The sample consisted of blood. The receptor was derived from a woman between 18 and 30 years old in good health. As DNA, the CDR3 is TGTGCCAGCAGTCTGACAGGGGCTTGGTACGAGCAGTACTTC. Translation gives CASSLTGAWYEQYF.